These 20 T cell receptor beta chains share one sample of origin, sequenced in a study of metastatic and nonmetastatic thyroid tumors. TCRdb re-processed the PCR reads through MiXCR. The table includes 70,000 or so clones, 12% to 15% detected once. Among the patients, none had received any treatment before thyroid surgery. The sequenced sample consisted of blood. Receptor source: a male donor with papillary thyroid cancer or a benign thyroid nodule (not recorded which). Some clones in this sample may be carry-over from other donors' samples.

This clone was recorded at least ten times. This chain links TRBV20-1 with TRBJ2-2; TRBD2 matches 10 bases. The CDR3 covers 16 residues. From germline, CDR1 is DFQATT and CDR2 SNEGSKA (reference sequence). The J segment lost 2 bases and the V segment lost 1 base, leaving 4 bases of the junction unmatched. CDR3 in amino acids: CSARAWTSGNTGELFF. DNA for the CDR3: TGCAGTGCTAGAGCCTGGACTAGCGGCAACACCGGGGAGCTGTTTTTT.

CDR3 sequence reads: CSARIKNTEAFF. The DNA for the CDR3 is TGCAGTGCTAGAATAAAGAACACTGAAGCTTTCTTT. The chain uses TRBV20-1 and TRBJ1-1; no clear D gene. Per the germline V gene, CDR1 is DFQATT and CDR2 is SNEGSKA (reference sequence). The CDR3 has 12 residues. The V end was cut by 2 bases, the J end by 1 base, with 5 bases between.

This clone has a count of ten or more. The rearrangement uses TRBV6-5 and TRBJ2-5; 7 positions agree with TRBD2. The CDR3 runs 15 residues. Looked up from germline, CDR1 is MNHEY and CDR2 is SVGAGI. V gave up 0 bases and J gave up 5 bases; unmatched junction bases: 6. CDR3 nucleotide sequence: TGTGCCAGCAGTTACTCGGGGACTACTCCGGAGACCCAGTACTTC. Translating it yields CASSYSGTTPETQYF.

There are many counts of this clone. The rearrangement links TRBV6-5 to TRBJ1-6; possibly TRBD1 for D (6 bases). Germline CDR1 and CDR2: MNHEY and SVGAGI. V dropped 0 bases and J dropped 9 bases, with 12 bases sitting between them. This CDR3 spans 15 amino acids. The CDR3 reads CASSYSGRGSSPLHF. In DNA, the CDR3 is TGTGCCAGCAGTTACTCGGGCAGGGGCTCTTCACCCCTCCACTTT.

This clone has at least ten counts. This CDR3 is also generated by other DNA sequences in the sample. This sequence joins TRBV19 and TRBJ2-5; D might be TRBD1 or TRBD2, each matching 6 bases. Trimming cost V 5 bases and J 5 bases, with 21 bases left between them. There are 16 residues in the CDR3. Per the germline V gene, CDR1 is LNHDA and CDR2 is SQIVND (reference sequence). This CDR3 is CASSLWTPEGGETQYF. The CDR3 DNA sequence: TGTGCCAGTAGTCTATGGACTCCCGAGGGGGGTGAGACCCAGTACTTC.

This clone was counted ten times or more. The V and J genes are TRBV5-1 and TRBJ2-5; D gene unclear. CDR1 is SGHRS, CDR2 YFSETQ, per germline. This CDR3 has 14 amino acids. The V gene lost 0 bases and the J gene lost 1 base, with 7 bases spanning the gap. The CDR3 region is CASSLGDFQETQYF. DNA for the CDR3: TGCGCCAGCAGCTTGGGTGACTTCCAAGAGACCCAGTACTTC.

This chain uses TRBV15 with TRBJ1-1; D is unresolved. The CDR3 covers 18 residues. Per germline, CDR1 LNHNV and CDR2 YYDKDF (reference sequence). Trimming took off 3 bases at V and 3 bases at J, with 23 bases between the two ends. The CDR3 coding sequence is TGTGCCACCAGCAGTAGTCCCCGGATGAGCAGGTTGGACACTGAAGCTTTCTTT. Translation: CATSSSPRMSRLDTEAFF.

At least ten counts were recorded for this clone. The chain carries TRBV11-3 and TRBJ2-1, with D possibly called TRBD1 or TRBD2 (5 bases each). V was cut by 5 bases and J by 2 bases, with 13 bases left in between. The CDR3 is 15 amino acids. Germline lookup yields CDR1 SGHNT and CDR2 YENEEA. The CDR3: CASSPARGPYNEQFF. The CDR3 DNA sequence: TGTGCCAGCAGCCCCGCCCGGGGCCCCTACAATGAGCAGTTCTTC.

This clone was recorded at least ten times. The chain has TRBV2 and TRBJ1-4; TRBD1 matches 8 bases. This CDR3 has 14 amino acids. Trimming at V came to 5 bases and at J to 7 bases, leaving 6 bases not matched to a gene. From germline, CDR1 is SNHLY and CDR2 FYNNEI. Written as DNA, the CDR3 is TGTGCCAGCAGTAAAGGGACAGGAGTTGAAAAACTGTTTTTT. It specifies CASSKGTGVEKLFF. The entire variable domain, with the rest obtained from reference TRBV2 and TRBJ1-4, is as follows: EPEVTQTPSHQVTQMGQEVILRCVPISNHLYFYWYRQILGQKVEFLVSFYNNEISEKSEIFDDQFSVERPDGSNFTLKIRSTKLEDSAMYFCASSKGTGVEKLFFGSGTQLSVL.

Ten or more counts support this clone. This sequence joins TRBV10-2 and TRBJ1-1; D is undetermined. Trimming took off 8 bases at V and 5 bases at J, with 9 bases between the two ends. In germline, CDR1 is WSHSY, CDR2 SAAADI. This CDR3 has 11 amino acids. The CDR3: CASAGLTEAFF. The DNA of the CDR3 is TGCGCCAGCGCGGGCTTGACTGAAGCTTTCTTT.

This clone was detected a few times. V and J are TRBV4-2 and TRBJ2-3, with D tentatively TRBD1 (5 bases). This CDR3 has 16 residues. Trimming pared 8 bases from V and 0 bases from J, leaving 18 bases between. Germline CDR1 and CDR2: LGHNA and YNFKEQ. The CDR3 sequence: CASGAGKKTSTDTQYF. In DNA, the CDR3 is TGTGCCAGCGGGGCAGGAAAAAAAACTAGCACAGATACGCAGTATTTT.

The chain employs TRBV20-1 and TRBJ2-5; no definite D call. The length of the CDR3 is 12 residues. Trimming pared 0 bases from V and 4 bases from J, leaving 6 bases between. The V gene's germline CDR1 is DFQATT and CDR2 SNEGSKA (reference sequence). CDR3 DNA: TGCAGTGCTAGAGATACCAGAGAGACCCAGTACTTC. Translation: CSARDTRETQYF.

There are many counts of this clone. V is TRBV30 and J is TRBJ1-4; a possible D gene is TRBD1 (5 bases). Germline CDR1 is GTSNPN and CDR2 is SVGIG (reference sequence). The CDR3 totals 13 residues. Between the trimmed V and J ends, which lost 0 bases and 8 bases, there was a span of 10 bases. The CDR3 region is CAWSVGGAEKLFF. In DNA, the CDR3 is TGTGCCTGGAGTGTCGGGGGAGCCGAAAAACTGTTTTTT.

This clone was seen many times. The chain is built from TRBV12-3 or TRBV12-4 and TRBJ1-2; D gene unclear. The V gene lost 3 bases and the J gene lost 7 bases, with 27 bases spanning the gap. The CDR3 totals 18 residues. CDR3 DNA: TGTGCCAGCAGTTTGTGGAGTGCTAAGGGAGACGGCGACGGTGGCTACACCTTC. Translating it yields CASSLWSAKGDGDGGYTF.

Comments on this clone: A much larger clone differs by one base, so this may be a read error. The gene calls are TRBV10-2 and TRBJ1-1; D possibly corresponds to TRBD1 (5 bases). The CDR3 spans 16 residues. V gave up 3 bases and J gave up 0 bases, with 14 bases separating them. CDR1 WSHSY and CDR2 SAAADI come from the germline V gene. In DNA, the CDR3 is TGCGCCAGCAGTGACGAAGGTTGGGGGATGAACACTGAAGCTTTCTTT. It yields the protein CASSDEGWGMNTEAFF.

In this sample, this clone turned up many times. This chain uses TRBV5-1 with TRBJ2-7; possibly TRBD1 for D (5 bases). Trimming cost V 0 bases and J 1 base, with 11 bases left between them. The CDR3 has 15 residues. Germline loops: CDR1 SGHRS, CDR2 YFSETQ. The CDR3 DNA reads as TGCGCCAGCAGCTTGGCGCCGACAGTGTCCTACGAGCAGTACTTC. It encodes CASSLAPTVSYEQYF.

Details on this clone: A much larger clone differs by one base, so this may be a read error. The chain joins TRBV4-1 to TRBJ2-1; no clear D. The V and J ends lost 4 bases and 8 bases respectively, with 9 bases between them. CDR3 length equals 12 residues. Per germline, CDR1 MGHRA and CDR2 YSYEKL. CDR3 bases: TGCGCCAGCAGCCCCCCGGATGATGAGCAGTTCTTC. Translation: CASSPPDDEQFF.

This clone occurred many times. The chain couples TRBV28 to TRBJ2-1, with 7 bases fitting TRBD1. J lost 10 bases, V lost 5 bases, and 14 bases had no gene match. The germline CDR1 and CDR2 sequences are MDHEN and SYDVKM. This CDR3 contains 15 residues. CDR3 bases: TGTGCCAGCAGTCAGGCCGGGACAGCCCTTTGCGAGCAGTTCTTC. Translating gives CASSQAGTALCEQFF.

This clone has a count of ten or more. V is TRBV5-1 and J is TRBJ1-3; the match to TRBD1 covers 9 bases. This CDR3 contains 16 residues. Germline assignment: CDR1 SGHRS and CDR2 YFSETQ. Germline trimming cut 0 bases from V and 1 base from J; bases unmatched to any gene: 2. CDR3: CASSLGGTGSGNTIYF. The CDR3 nucleotides read TGCGCCAGCAGCTTGGGGGGGACAGGGTCTGGAAACACCATATATTTT. The full variable domain, completed using reference TRBV5-1 and TRBJ1-3, is KAGVTQTPRYLIKTRGQQVTLSCSPISGHRSVSWYQQTPGQGLQFLFEYFSETQRNKGNFPGRFSGRQFSNSRSEMNVSTLELGDSALYLCASSLGGTGSGNTIYFGEGSWLTVV.

This clone has a handful of counts. With a much larger clone just one base away, this may be a read error. The V call is TRBV14, the J call TRBJ1-1; D unclear. V gave up 3 bases and J gave up 0 bases, with 5 bases separating them. Germline CDR1 SGHDN, CDR2 FVKESK. The length of the CDR3 is 13 residues. CDR3 amino acids: CASSHWVNTEAFF. CDR3 DNA: TGTGCCAGCAGCCATTGGGTGAACACTGAAGCTTTCTTT.